This T cell receptor (beta chain) was identified in a study of spatial heterogeneity in lung cancer. Study details: From matched bulk RNA-seq came a T cell module score, which showed a strong correlation with TCR transcript counts in tumor regions.

The presence of a unique molecular identifier marked each TCR cDNA molecule. TCRdb re-called the 5' RACE reads with MiXCR, one entry per CDR3 protein. The data hold about 100,000 distinct CDR3 sequences, with about 4.4% observed a single time. Germline V lookup: CDR1 PRHDT, CDR2 FYEKMQ (reference sequence). The CDR3 runs to 14 residues. V was pared by 1 base and J by 5 bases, with 12 bases between. At least ten counts were recorded for this clonotype. Its antigen is as yet unknown. Findings and limits, study-wide: Tumor mutation counts were tracked by expanded intratumoral alpha and beta TCR counts.

Regarding time point: sample taken at primary tumor resection. Whole RNA came from tumor, nontumor lung or frozen PBMC and was sequenced without being sorted. This clonotype was sampled from a male donor with early-stage non-small cell lung cancer. The J gene is TRBJ2-7, the V gene TRBV13, with D unclear. The sample was lung tumor tissue, taken at surgery. In DNA form, the CDR3 reads TGTGCCAGCAGCTTAGCACGCGCCGTCAACGAGCAGTACTTC. Protein sequence: CASSLARAVNEQYF. Using reference TRBV13 and TRBJ2-7 for the parts outside the CDR3, the full variable domain is AAGVIQSPRHLIKEKRETATLKCYPIPRHDTVYWYQQGPGQDPQFLISFYEKMQSDKGSIPDRFSAQQFSDYHSELNMSSLELGDSALYFCASSLARAVNEQYFGPGTRLTVT.